Sequencing of this T cell receptor beta chain was carried out in a study of identical twins. TCRdb processed the 5' RACE reads anew with MiXCR; each CDR3 protein has one entry. The sample shows approximately 630,000 distinct CDR3 sequences, 7.1% of them seen only once. This clonotype was counted many times. These data are also associated with another study on yellow fever vaccine responses in identical twins.

The sample taken for sequencing was PBMCs. The receptor was derived from a woman under 30 in good health.

The CDR3 sequence: CASSLYGEQFF. The CDR3 DNA follows: TGTGCCAGCAGTCTATATGGTGAGCAGTTCTTC. The chain uses TRBV12-3 or TRBV12-4 and TRBJ2-1; D is ambiguous. The V end lost 5 bases, the J end lost 9 bases, and 8 bases lay between the germline ends. This CDR3 has 11 amino acids.